Below are 23 T cell receptor beta chains sequenced from a single sample in a study of T-cell memory formation after mild COVID-19. One entry per CDR3 protein, called by TCRdb with MiXCR from the 5' RACE reads. The sample includes just over 300,000 distinct CDR3 sequences, 15% to 20% of them seen just once. Sequencing used PBMCs or a T cell subset sorted from them (not recorded which). These receptors all stem from a man aged 18 to 29 who had mild COVID-19 (a few samples of this study predate the infection). Cell type and time point are not known.

The J gene is TRBJ2-2, the V gene TRBV9; D may be TRBD1 or TRBD2 (5 bases each). Trimming left V 3 bases short and J 5 bases short, with 14 bases between. The length of the CDR3 is 15 residues. Germline V gene sequence: CDR1 SGDLS, CDR2 YYNGEE. CDR3 sequence reads: CASSGGPGWTGELFF. As DNA, the CDR3 is TGTGCCAGCAGCGGGGGACCAGGATGGACCGGGGAGCTGTTTTTT.

The chain carries TRBV12-3 or TRBV12-4 and TRBJ1-5; no reliable D call. Trimming left V 0 bases short and J 5 bases short, with 8 bases between. The CDR3 is 14 residues long. CDR3 nucleotide sequence: TGTGCCAGCAGTTTAGCGCCAATTTATCAGCCCCAGCATTTT. This gives the protein CASSLAPIYQPQHF.

This clonotype was recorded a few times. The genes are TRBV4-3 and TRBJ1-4; possibly TRBD1 for D (5 bases). V lost 0 bases to trimming and J lost 0 bases, with 14 bases between them. Germline CDR1 LGHNA, CDR2 YSLEER. The CDR3 has 18 residues. CDR3 amino acids: CASSQEAPWGATNEKLFF. CDR3 DNA: TGCGCCAGCAGCCAAGAAGCCCCCTGGGGGGCAACTAATGAAAAACTGTTTTTT.

In this sample, this clonotype turned up a few times. DNA of the CDR3: TGTGCCAGCAGCCTGACCTCAAGGGACCACTATGGCTACACCTTC. Residues: CASSLTSRDHYGYTF. This chain connects TRBV7-9 to TRBJ1-2; TRBD1 might be the D (5 bases). Germline V gene data show CDR1 as SEHNR and CDR2 as FQNEAQ (reference sequence). The V end lost 5 bases, the J end lost 3 bases, and 16 bases lay between the germline ends. The length of the CDR3 is 15 residues.

This chain links TRBV24-1 with TRBJ2-3; 13 bases are a match to TRBD2. CDR3 length: 14 amino acids. Looked up from germline, CDR1 is KGHDR and CDR2 is SFDVKD. The V gene end was trimmed by 7 bases and the J gene end by 6 bases; junction bases not matched to a gene: 3. The CDR3 DNA sequence: TGTGCCACCAGCGGGACTAGCGGGATGGATACGCAGTATTTT. Translated, it gives CATSGTSGMDTQYF.

A few counts support this clonotype. The CDR3 DNA reads as TGTGCCAGCACCATGGTCTCAGAGACCCAGTACTTC. This translates into CASTMVSETQYF. The chain is built from TRBV12-3 or TRBV12-4 and TRBJ2-5; no firm D call. This CDR3 comprises 12 residues. The V and J ends lost 7 bases and 4 bases respectively, with 10 bases between them.

The genes are TRBV7-9 and TRBJ2-4, with unresolved D. Per germline, CDR1 SEHNR and CDR2 FQNEAQ (reference sequence). The CDR3 has 12 amino acids. The ends were cut back, 1 base at V and 11 bases at J, with 9 bases in the middle. This CDR3 reads CASSLDTGFQYF. The CDR3 DNA reads TGTGCCAGCAGCTTAGATACCGGGTTTCAGTACTTC.

This clonotype was detected a few times. The chain employs TRBV4-1 and TRBJ2-2; 9 bases agree with TRBD1. This CDR3 has 17 residues. V lost 0 bases to trimming and J lost 5 bases; unmatched junction nucleotides: 7. The germline gives CDR1 MGHRA, CDR2 YSYEKL. DNA for the CDR3: TGCGCCAGCAGCCAAGATCTGGGGACAGGGTGGACCGGGGAGCTGTTTTTT. It specifies CASSQDLGTGWTGELFF.

CDR3 region: CASGLLTANTEAFF. The CDR3 DNA follows: TGCGCCAGCGGCCTATTGACCGCGAACACTGAAGCTTTCTTT. The gene calls are TRBV5-1 and TRBJ1-1; D call uncertain. Trimming pared 7 bases from V and 1 base from J, leaving 14 bases between. Germline V gives CDR1 SGHRS, CDR2 YFSETQ. This CDR3 spans 14 amino acids. The whole variable domain, filled in from reference TRBV5-1 and TRBJ1-1, reads KAGVTQTPRYLIKTRGQQVTLSCSPISGHRSVSWYQQTPGQGLQFLFEYFSETQRNKGNFPGRFSGRQFSNSRSEMNVSTLELGDSALYLCASGLLTANTEAFFGQGTRLTVV.

This clonotype was observed a handful of times. The chain carries TRBV6-5 and TRBJ1-1; possibly TRBD1 for D (6 bases). This CDR3 comprises 13 residues. Looked up from germline, CDR1 is MNHEY and CDR2 is SVGAGI. The V end was cut by 5 bases, the J end by 1 base, with 8 bases between. The DNA of the CDR3 is TGTGCCAGCAGTCAGGGGACGAACACTGAAGCTTTCTTT. Residues: CASSQGTNTEAFF.

This clonotype was recorded a few times. The chain employs TRBV28 and TRBJ1-5; D ambiguous. CDR1 and CDR2 from the germline V gene are MDHEN and SYDVKM. The CDR3 loop spans 14 amino acids. Trimming shortened V by 8 bases and J by 6 bases, and 17 bases separated the two germline ends. In nucleotides, the CDR3 is TGTGCCAGCTGCTCCTATACGGGGTTTCAGCCCCAGCATTTT. This translates into CASCSYTGFQPQHF.

The CDR3 sequence: CASSQGNQGAKNIQYF. The CDR3 nucleotides are TGCGCCAGCAGCCAAGGGAACCAGGGAGCCAAAAACATTCAGTACTTC. The rearrangement uses TRBV4-3 and TRBJ2-4, with D perhaps matching TRBD1 (5 bases). The CDR3 sequence is 16 residues long. The V end lost 1 base, the J end lost 0 bases, and 10 bases lay between the germline ends. The germline CDR1 and CDR2 sequences are LGHNA and YSLEER.

This clonotype was observed a few times. The chain employs TRBV12-3 or TRBV12-4 and TRBJ2-2; possibly TRBD2 for D (5 bases). V was shortened by 7 bases and J by 1 base, with 7 bases between the two germline ends. CDR3 length equals 13 residues. The CDR3 spells CASNAGNTGELFF. In DNA form, the CDR3 reads TGTGCCAGCAATGCGGGGAACACCGGGGAGCTGTTTTTT.

This clonotype turned up a few times. This chain links TRBV5-4 with TRBJ2-3; 7 bases agree with TRBD1. The CDR3 runs 14 residues. J was trimmed by 0 bases and V by 5 bases; bases with no gene match: 3. CDR1 SGHNT and CDR2 YYREEE come from the germline V gene (reference sequence). CDR3 bases: TGTGCCAGCAGACCGGGACAGAGCACAGATACGCAGTATTTT. This codes for CASRPGQSTDTQYF.

This clonotype was seen more than once but under ten times. The chain links TRBV5-5 to TRBJ2-7; D perhaps matches TRBD1 (6 bases). There are 14 residues in the CDR3. V lost 2 bases and J 1 base, leaving 10 bases between the germline ends. Germline-derived CDR1 and CDR2 are SGHKS and YYEKEE (reference sequence). The CDR3: CASSFGGQSYEQYV. For the CDR3, the DNA is TGTGCCAGCAGCTTCGGAGGACAGTCCTACGAGCAGTACGTC.

The chain combines TRBV6-5 with TRBJ2-5; no definite D call. Between the trimmed V and J ends, which lost 2 bases and 4 bases, there was a span of 11 bases. CDR1 and CDR2 (germline): MNHEY, SVGAGI. The CDR3 has 14 amino acids. CDR3 bases: TGTGCCAGCAGTTACCCTCGGGTCCGAGAGACCCAGTACTTC. Translated: CASSYPRVRETQYF.

The chain recombines TRBV7-2 with TRBJ1-1; possible D gene TRBD1, 5 bases. Germline V lookup: CDR1 SGHTA, CDR2 FQGNSA. The CDR3 is 14 amino acids. V dropped 1 base and J dropped 11 bases, with 17 bases sitting between them. As DNA, the CDR3 is TGTGCCAGCAGCTTAGACGGGGCAGGGACGGGGGCTTTCTTT. As protein: CASSLDGAGTGAFF.

This clonotype was seen more than once but under ten times. The chain couples TRBV12-3 or TRBV12-4 to TRBJ2-1; D gene unclear. The CDR3 loop spans 13 amino acids. The V and J ends lost 3 bases and 9 bases respectively, with 12 bases between them. The CDR3 sequence is CASSFRPTFEQFF. In DNA form, the CDR3 reads TGTGCCAGCAGTTTTCGGCCCACATTTGAGCAGTTCTTC.

The V call is TRBV24-1, the J call TRBJ1-5; weak D call: TRBD1 (5 bases). The CDR3 runs 13 residues. Trimming cost V 4 bases and J 4 bases, with 7 bases left between them. Germline assignment: CDR1 KGHDR and CDR2 SFDVKD. The chain's CDR3 is CATSEQANQPQHF. CDR3 sequence (DNA): TGTGCCACCAGTGAACAGGCGAATCAGCCCCAGCATTTT.

This clonotype occurred a few times. V and J are TRBV29-1 and TRBJ2-5, with D perhaps assigned TRBD1 or TRBD2 (7 bases each). This CDR3 region has 13 residues. Germline CDR1 is SQVTM and CDR2 is ANQGSEA. The V gene lost 7 bases and the J gene lost 9 bases, with 21 bases spanning the gap. Written as DNA, the CDR3 is TGCAGCGGAGGACCCGACAGGGCGGGGGCCCAGTACTTC. It is translated as CSGGPDRAGAQYF.

V and J are TRBV5-1 and TRBJ2-3; TRBD2 is a possible D gene (6 bases). Germline V gene sequence: CDR1 SGHRS, CDR2 YFSETQ. Trimming left V 0 bases short and J 0 bases short, with 11 bases between. This CDR3 is built from 16 residues. CDR3 sequence (DNA): TGCGCCAGCAGCTTGGGTGTAGCGGCTAGCACAGATACGCAGTATTTT. It encodes CASSLGVAASTDTQYF.

CDR3 sequence reads: CASSFGQGSAEAFF. CDR3 DNA: TGTGCCAGCAGTTTCGGACAGGGTAGCGCTGAAGCTTTCTTT. The chain joins TRBV6-5 to TRBJ1-1, with 8 bases aligning to TRBD1. The CDR3 loop spans 14 amino acids. From germline, CDR1 is MNHEY and CDR2 SVGAGI. V was clipped by 4 bases and J by 6 bases; unmatched bases: 7.

The chain employs TRBV28 and TRBJ2-1; tentatively, D is TRBD2 (6 bases). Between the trimmed V and J ends, which lost 6 bases and 10 bases, there was a span of 19 bases. The V gene's germline CDR1 is MDHEN and CDR2 SYDVKM. The length of the CDR3 is 14 residues. The CDR3 sequence: CASRTPGLLREQFF. CDR3 DNA: TGTGCCAGCAGGACCCCGGGACTGCTGCGAGAGCAGTTCTTC.